This T cell receptor (beta chain) emerged from a study of T cell repertoires in cytomegalovirus infection. Study-level information: Recently identified HLA-C-restricted CMV epitopes were among the peptides used.

In germline, CDR1 is LNHDA, CDR2 SQIVND (reference sequence). Trimming left V 3 bases short and J 7 bases short, with 12 bases between. This CDR3 has 13 amino acids. As to this clonotype: Its antigen is still unknown.

Overall study results and limits: HLA-C-restricted TCR beta clonotypes specific for CMV led the ex vivo response.

TCRdb independently ran MiXCR on the reads; one entry per CDR3 protein. The sample includes approximately 910,000 distinct CDR3 sequences, around 32% of them seen just once. The V and J genes are TRBV19 and TRBJ1-1, with D maybe TRBD1 (5 bases). The sample consisted of cultured CD8+ T cells from PBMCs, taken from culture after CMV antigen stimulation. The sequence derives from a human donor in good health (CMV status not recorded). Some clones in this sample may be carry-over from other donors' samples. The CDR3 DNA reads as TGTGCCAGTAGTATCGGGACTGGGAATGAAGCTTTCTTT. It translates to CASSIGTGNEAFF. Supplemented by reference TRBV19 and TRBJ1-1, the full variable domain reads DGGITQSPKYLFRKEGQNVTLSCEQNLNHDAMYWYRQDPGQGLRLIYYSQIVNDFQKGDIAEGYSVSREKKESFPLTVTSAQKNPTAFYLCASSIGTGNEAFFGQGTRLTVV.